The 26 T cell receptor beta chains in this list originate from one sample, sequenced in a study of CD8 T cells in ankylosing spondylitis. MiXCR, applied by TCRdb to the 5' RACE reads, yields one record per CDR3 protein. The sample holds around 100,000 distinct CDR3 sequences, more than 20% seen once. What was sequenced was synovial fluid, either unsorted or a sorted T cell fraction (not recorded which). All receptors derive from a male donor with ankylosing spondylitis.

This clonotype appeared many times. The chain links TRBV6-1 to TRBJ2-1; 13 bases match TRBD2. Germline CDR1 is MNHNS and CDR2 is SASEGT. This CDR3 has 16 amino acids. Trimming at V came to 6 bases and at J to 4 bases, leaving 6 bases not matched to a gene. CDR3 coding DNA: TGTGCCAGCAGCCGGACTAGCGGGGGTCTTTACAATGAGCAGTTCTTC. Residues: CASSRTSGGLYNEQFF.

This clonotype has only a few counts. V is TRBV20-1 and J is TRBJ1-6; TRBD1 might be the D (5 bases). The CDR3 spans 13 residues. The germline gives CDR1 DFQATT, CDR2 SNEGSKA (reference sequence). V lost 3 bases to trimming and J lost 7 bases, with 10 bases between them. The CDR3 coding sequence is TGCAGTGCTAGGGGGGACCCAAATTCACCCCTCCACTTT. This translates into CSARGDPNSPLHF.

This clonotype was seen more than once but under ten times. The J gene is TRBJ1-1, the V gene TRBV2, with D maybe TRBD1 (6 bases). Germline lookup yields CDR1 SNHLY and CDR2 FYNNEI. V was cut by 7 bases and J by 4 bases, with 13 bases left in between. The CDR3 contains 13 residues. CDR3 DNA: TGTGCCAGCATAGGGGGGGACGGCACTGAAGCTTTCTTT. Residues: CASIGGDGTEAFF.

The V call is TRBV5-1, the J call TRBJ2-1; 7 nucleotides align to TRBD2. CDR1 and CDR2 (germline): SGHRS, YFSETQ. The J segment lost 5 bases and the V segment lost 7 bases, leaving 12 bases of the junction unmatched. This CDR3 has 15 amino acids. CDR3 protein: CASAPLPGLDNEQFF. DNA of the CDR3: TGCGCCAGCGCCCCACTTCCTGGACTAGACAATGAGCAGTTCTTC.

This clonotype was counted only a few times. This CDR3 is CSANRGLGGWDEQFF. CDR3 in DNA: TGCAGTGCTAACCGGGGACTAGGGGGCTGGGATGAGCAGTTCTTC. The gene calls are TRBV20-1 and TRBJ2-1; possible D gene TRBD2, 8 bases. Germline lookup yields CDR1 DFQATT and CDR2 SNEGSKA (reference sequence). The CDR3 runs to 15 residues. V was trimmed by 4 bases and J by 8 bases, leaving 21 bases between them.

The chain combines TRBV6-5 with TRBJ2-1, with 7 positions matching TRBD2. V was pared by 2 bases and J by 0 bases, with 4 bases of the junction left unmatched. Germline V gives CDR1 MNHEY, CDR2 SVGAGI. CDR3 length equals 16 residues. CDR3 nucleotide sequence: TGTGCCAGCAGTTACCGGGGGGTGAGCTCCTACAATGAGCAGTTCTTC. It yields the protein CASSYRGVSSYNEQFF.

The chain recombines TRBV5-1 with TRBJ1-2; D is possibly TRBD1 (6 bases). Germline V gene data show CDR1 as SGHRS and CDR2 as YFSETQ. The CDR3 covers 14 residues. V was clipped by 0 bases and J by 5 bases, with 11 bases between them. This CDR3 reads CASSLGTAYYGYTF. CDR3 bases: TGCGCCAGCAGCTTGGGGACAGCGTATTATGGCTACACCTTC. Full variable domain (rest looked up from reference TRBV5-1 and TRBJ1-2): KAGVTQTPRYLIKTRGQQVTLSCSPISGHRSVSWYQQTPGQGLQFLFEYFSETQRNKGNFPGRFSGRQFSNSRSEMNVSTLELGDSALYLCASSLGTAYYGYTFGSGTRLTVV.

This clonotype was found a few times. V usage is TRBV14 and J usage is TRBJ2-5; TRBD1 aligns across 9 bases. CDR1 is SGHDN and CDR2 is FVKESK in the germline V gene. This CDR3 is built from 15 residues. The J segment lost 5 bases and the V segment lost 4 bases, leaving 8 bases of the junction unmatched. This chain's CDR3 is CASSRGQGSSETQYF. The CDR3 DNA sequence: TGTGCCAGCAGCCGTGGACAGGGGAGTTCGGAGACCCAGTACTTC.

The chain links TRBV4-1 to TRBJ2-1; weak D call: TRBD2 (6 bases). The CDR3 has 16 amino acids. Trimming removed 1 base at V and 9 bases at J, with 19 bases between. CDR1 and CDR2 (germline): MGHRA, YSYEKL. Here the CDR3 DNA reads TGCGCCAGCAGCCAAGGTCACGGGACTCGCGACGGTGAGCAGTTCTTC. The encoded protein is CASSQGHGTRDGEQFF.

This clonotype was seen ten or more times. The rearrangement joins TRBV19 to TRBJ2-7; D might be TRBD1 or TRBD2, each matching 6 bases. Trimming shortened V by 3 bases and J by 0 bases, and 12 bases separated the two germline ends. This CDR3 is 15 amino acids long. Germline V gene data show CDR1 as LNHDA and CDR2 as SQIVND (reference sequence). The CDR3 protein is CASSMRGALSYEQYF. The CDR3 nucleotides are TGTGCCAGTAGTATGAGGGGGGCTCTCTCCTACGAGCAGTACTTC.

CDR3 nucleotide sequence: TGTGCCAGCAGTTATCGGGCTAGCGGGATTCCTTCCTACGAGCAGTACGTC. It encodes CASSYRASGIPSYEQYV. The chain is built from TRBV6-2 or TRBV6-3 and TRBJ2-7; 9 bases are shared with TRBD2. Germline assignment: CDR1 MNHEY and CDR2 SVGEGT. The CDR3 has 17 residues. Trimming removed 3 bases from V and 1 base from J; junction bases left unmatched: 10.

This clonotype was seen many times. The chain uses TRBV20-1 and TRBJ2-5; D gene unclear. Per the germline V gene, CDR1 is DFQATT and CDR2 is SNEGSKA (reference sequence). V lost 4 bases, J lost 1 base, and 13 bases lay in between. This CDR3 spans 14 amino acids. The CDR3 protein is CSATFGQFQETQYF. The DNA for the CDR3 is TGCAGTGCTACCTTCGGGCAGTTCCAAGAGACCCAGTACTTC.

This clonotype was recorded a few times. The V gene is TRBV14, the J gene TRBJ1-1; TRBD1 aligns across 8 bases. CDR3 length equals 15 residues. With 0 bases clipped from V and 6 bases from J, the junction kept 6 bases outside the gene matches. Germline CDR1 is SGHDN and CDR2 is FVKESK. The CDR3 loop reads CASSQETGVVAEAFF. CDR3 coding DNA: TGTGCCAGCAGCCAAGAGACAGGGGTAGTAGCTGAAGCTTTCTTT.

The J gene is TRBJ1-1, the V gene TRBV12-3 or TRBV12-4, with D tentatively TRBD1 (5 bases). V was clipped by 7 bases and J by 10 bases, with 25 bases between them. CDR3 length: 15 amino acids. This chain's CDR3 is CASNEGTGLLRVAFF. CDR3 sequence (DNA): TGTGCCAGCAATGAGGGGACCGGACTCCTTCGGGTAGCTTTCTTT.

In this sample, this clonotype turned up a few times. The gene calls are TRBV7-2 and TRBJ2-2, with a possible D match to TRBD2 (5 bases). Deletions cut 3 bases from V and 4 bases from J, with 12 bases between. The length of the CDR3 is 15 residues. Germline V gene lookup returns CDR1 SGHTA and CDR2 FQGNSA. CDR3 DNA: TGTGCCAGCAGCTTTATAGGCGGGCCCACCGGGGAGCTGTTTTTT. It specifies CASSFIGGPTGELFF.

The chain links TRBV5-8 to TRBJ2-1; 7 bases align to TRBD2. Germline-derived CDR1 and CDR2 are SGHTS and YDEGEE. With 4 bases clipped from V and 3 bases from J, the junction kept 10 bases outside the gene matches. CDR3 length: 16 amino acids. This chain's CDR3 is CASSPWFGEGYNEQFF. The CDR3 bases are TGTGCCAGCAGCCCCTGGTTCGGGGAGGGCTACAATGAGCAGTTCTTC.

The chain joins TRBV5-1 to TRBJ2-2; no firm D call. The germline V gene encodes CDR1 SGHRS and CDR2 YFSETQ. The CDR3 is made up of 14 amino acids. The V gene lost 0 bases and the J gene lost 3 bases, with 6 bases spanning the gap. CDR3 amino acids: CASSLAPHTGELFF. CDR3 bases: TGCGCCAGCAGCTTGGCGCCTCACACCGGGGAGCTGTTTTTT. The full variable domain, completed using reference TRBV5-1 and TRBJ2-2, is KAGVTQTPRYLIKTRGQQVTLSCSPISGHRSVSWYQQTPGQGLQFLFEYFSETQRNKGNFPGRFSGRQFSNSRSEMNVSTLELGDSALYLCASSLAPHTGELFFGEGSRLTVL.

CDR3 residues: CASSTGTAAYNEQFF. CDR3 bases: TGTGCCAGCAGTACCGGGACCGCAGCCTACAATGAGCAGTTCTTC. The chain joins TRBV2 to TRBJ2-1; D possibly matches TRBD1 or TRBD2 (5 bases each). Looked up from germline, CDR1 is SNHLY and CDR2 is FYNNEI. CDR3 length: 15 amino acids. Trimming shortened V by 5 bases and J by 2 bases, and 13 bases separated the two germline ends.

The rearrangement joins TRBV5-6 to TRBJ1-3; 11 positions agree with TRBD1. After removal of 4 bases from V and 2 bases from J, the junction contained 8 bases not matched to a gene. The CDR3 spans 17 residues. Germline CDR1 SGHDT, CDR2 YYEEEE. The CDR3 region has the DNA TGTGCCAGCAGCCCGCTTGGACAGGGGGCTACTGGAAACACCATATATTTT. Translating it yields CASSPLGQGATGNTIYF.

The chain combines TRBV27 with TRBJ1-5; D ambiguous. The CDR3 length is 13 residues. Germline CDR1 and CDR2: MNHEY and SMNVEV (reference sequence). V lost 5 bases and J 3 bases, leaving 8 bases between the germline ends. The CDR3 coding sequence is TGTGCCAGCAGTAGGTCCTTCAATCAGCCCCAGCATTTT. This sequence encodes CASSRSFNQPQHF.

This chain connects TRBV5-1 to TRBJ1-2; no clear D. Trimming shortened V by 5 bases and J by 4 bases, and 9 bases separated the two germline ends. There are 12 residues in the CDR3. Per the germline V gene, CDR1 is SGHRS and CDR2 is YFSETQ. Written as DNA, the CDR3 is TGCGCCAGCAGGCTGGGAATCTATGGCTACACCTTC. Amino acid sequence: CASRLGIYGYTF.

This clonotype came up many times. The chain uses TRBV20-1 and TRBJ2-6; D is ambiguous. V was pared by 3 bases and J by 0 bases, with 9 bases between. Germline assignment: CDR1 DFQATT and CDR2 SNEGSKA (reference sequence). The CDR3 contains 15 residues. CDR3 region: CSASPGFSGANVLTF. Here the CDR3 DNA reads TGCAGTGCTAGTCCCGGTTTCTCTGGGGCCAACGTCCTGACTTTC.

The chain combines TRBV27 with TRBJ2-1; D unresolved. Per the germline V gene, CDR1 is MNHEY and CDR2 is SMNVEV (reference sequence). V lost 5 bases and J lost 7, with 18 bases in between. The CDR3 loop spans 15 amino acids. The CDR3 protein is CASSATGLVGNEQFF. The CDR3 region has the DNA TGTGCCAGCAGTGCCACTGGCTTGGTGGGGAATGAGCAGTTCTTC.

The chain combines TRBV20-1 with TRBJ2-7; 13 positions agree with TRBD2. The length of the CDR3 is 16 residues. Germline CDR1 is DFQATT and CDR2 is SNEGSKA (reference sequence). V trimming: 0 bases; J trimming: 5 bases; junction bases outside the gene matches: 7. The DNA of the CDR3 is TGCAGTGCTAGAGATCGACTAGCGGGAGGTTCGAACGAGCAGTACTTC. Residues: CSARDRLAGGSNEQYF.

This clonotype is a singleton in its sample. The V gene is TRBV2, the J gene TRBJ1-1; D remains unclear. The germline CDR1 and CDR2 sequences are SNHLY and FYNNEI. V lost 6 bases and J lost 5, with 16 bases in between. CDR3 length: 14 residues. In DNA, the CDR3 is TGTGCCAGCAGGGTGGAGGCCGGTGGTACTGAAGCTTTCTTT. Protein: CASRVEAGGTEAFF.

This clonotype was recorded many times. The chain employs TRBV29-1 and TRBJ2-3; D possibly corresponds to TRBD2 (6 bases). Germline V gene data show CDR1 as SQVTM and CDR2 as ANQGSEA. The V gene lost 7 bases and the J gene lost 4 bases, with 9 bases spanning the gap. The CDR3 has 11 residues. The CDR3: CSGLGADTQYF. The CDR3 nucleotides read TGCAGCGGACTAGGTGCAGATACGCAGTATTTT.